The 6 T cell receptor beta chains given below trace back to one sample, sequenced in a study of T-cell reconstitution after alpha-beta-depleted transplantation in children. Preparation of the TCRbeta library was carried out with unique molecular identifiers. TCRdb processed the PCR reads anew with MiXCR; each CDR3 protein has one entry. This table has 550,000 to 800,000 distinct CDR3 sequences, around 13% appearing once. The source was PBMCs, collected before TCRalphabeta/CD19-depleted stem cell transplant. All receptors derive from a girl aged 2 to 10 with congenital amegakaryocytic thrombocytopenia, due to receive a stem cell transplant.

This clonotype occurred a few times. The chain employs TRBV19 and TRBJ1-5; the D is unclear. CDR1 is LNHDA, CDR2 SQIVND, per germline (reference sequence). The CDR3 has 15 amino acids. Trimming took off 7 bases at V and 3 bases at J, with 16 bases between the two ends. The CDR3 sequence: CASKQETVSNQPQHF. The CDR3 DNA follows: TGTGCCAGTAAACAAGAGACGGTCTCCAATCAGCCCCAGCATTTT.

This clonotype was counted at least ten times. The chain uses TRBV12-5 and TRBJ2-1; D unresolved. V was cut by 2 bases and J by 8 bases, with 16 bases left in between. Germline loops: CDR1 LGHNT, CDR2 FRNRAP. The CDR3 loop spans 15 amino acids. The chain's CDR3 is CASGLPSELGDEQFF. The CDR3 bases are TGTGCTAGTGGTTTGCCCTCAGAACTGGGCGATGAGCAGTTCTTC.

The sample holds many counts of this clonotype. Here the CDR3 reads CASSQDYGSYGYTF. CDR3 nucleotide sequence: TGTGCCAGCAGCCAAGATTACGGCAGCTATGGCTACACCTTC. The V gene is TRBV3-1, the J gene TRBJ1-2, with D hard to call. This CDR3 contains 14 residues. Germline CDR1 reads LGHDT; CDR2 reads YNNKEL (reference sequence). The V gene lost 0 bases and the J gene lost 4 bases, with 9 bases spanning the gap.

In this sample, this clonotype turned up many times. The chain has TRBV10-2 and TRBJ2-3; D perhaps matches TRBD1 (5 bases). Germline values: CDR1 WSHSY, CDR2 SAAADI. V was clipped by 3 bases and J by 0 bases, with 13 bases between them. CDR3 length: 16 residues. The CDR3 DNA reads as TGCGCCAGCAGTGACAGGGTAGCAGCAAGCACAGATACGCAGTATTTT. Translating gives CASSDRVAASTDTQYF.

At least ten counts were recorded for this clonotype. The rearrangement uses TRBV5-1 and TRBJ1-1; no clear D gene. This CDR3 is built from 12 residues. Looked up from germline, CDR1 is SGHRS and CDR2 is YFSETQ. Trimming took off 2 bases at V and 1 base at J, with 3 bases between the two ends. Here the CDR3 reads CASSFGNTEAFF. The CDR3 DNA sequence: TGCGCCAGCAGCTTCGGGAACACTGAAGCTTTCTTT. The entire variable domain, with the rest obtained from reference TRBV5-1 and TRBJ1-1, is as follows: KAGVTQTPRYLIKTRGQQVTLSCSPISGHRSVSWYQQTPGQGLQFLFEYFSETQRNKGNFPGRFSGRQFSNSRSEMNVSTLELGDSALYLCASSFGNTEAFFGQGTRLTVV.

This clonotype showed up many times. The chain links TRBV12-3 or TRBV12-4 to TRBJ2-7; possibly TRBD1 for D (5 bases). This CDR3 region has 15 residues. V gave up 5 bases and J gave up 0 bases, with 14 bases separating them. The CDR3 protein is CASSLPQGSSYEQYF. The CDR3 DNA reads as TGTGCCAGCAGTCTCCCGCAGGGAAGCTCCTACGAGCAGTACTTC.